The 3 T cell receptor beta chains reported below all come from one sample, sequenced in a study of OX40 agonist ivuxolimab in advanced cancers. The table came from immunoSEQ multiplex PCR; TCRdb's copy has only in-frame clones and leaves some out. The table shows 72,000 or so clones, with 65% to 85% occurring only once. Specimen: CD4+ or CD8+ T cells sorted from blood, collected in a trial of the OX40 agonist ivuxolimab. All receptors come from an adult with an advanced solid tumor such as melanoma, head and neck, liver or kidney cancer.

The V gene is TRBV27, the J gene TRBJ1-6; 7 positions agree with TRBD1. The CDR3 spans 15 residues. Germline CDR1 reads MNHEY; CDR2 reads SMNVEV (reference sequence). After removal of 6 bases from V and 7 bases from J, the junction contained 9 bases not matched to a gene. CDR3 amino acids: CASRPTGPSNSPLHF. The CDR3 DNA follows: TGTGCCAGCAGACCGACAGGGCCTTCAAATTCACCCCTCCACTTT.

The chain employs TRBV7-2 and TRBJ2-5; the D gene is possibly TRBD1 (6 bases). Per the germline V gene, CDR1 is SGHTA and CDR2 is FQGNSA. V lost 5 bases, J lost 4 bases, and 11 bases lay in between. The CDR3 is made up of 13 amino acids. DNA for the CDR3: TGTGCCAGCAGCCCAGGGGCTGTAGAGACCCAGTACTTC. Translating gives CASSPGAVETQYF.

The V and J genes are TRBV6-5 and TRBJ2-2; D remains ambiguous. The CDR3 has 14 residues. V gave up 6 bases and J gave up 2 bases, with 10 bases separating them. Germline lookup yields CDR1 MNHEY and CDR2 SVGAGI. The CDR3 reads CASRETTNTGELFF. CDR3 DNA: TGTGCCAGCAGGGAAACAACCAACACCGGGGAGCTGTTTTTT.